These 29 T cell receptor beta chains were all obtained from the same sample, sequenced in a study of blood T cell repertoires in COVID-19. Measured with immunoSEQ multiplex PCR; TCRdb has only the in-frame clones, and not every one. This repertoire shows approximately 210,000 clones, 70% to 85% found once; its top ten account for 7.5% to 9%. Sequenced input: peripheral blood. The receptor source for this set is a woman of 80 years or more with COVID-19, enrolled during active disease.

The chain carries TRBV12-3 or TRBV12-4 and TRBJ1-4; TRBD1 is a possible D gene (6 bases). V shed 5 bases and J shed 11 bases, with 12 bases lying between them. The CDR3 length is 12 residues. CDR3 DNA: TGTGCCAGCAGTGAGGTAACAGGGAAACTGTTTTTT. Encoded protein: CASSEVTGKLFF.

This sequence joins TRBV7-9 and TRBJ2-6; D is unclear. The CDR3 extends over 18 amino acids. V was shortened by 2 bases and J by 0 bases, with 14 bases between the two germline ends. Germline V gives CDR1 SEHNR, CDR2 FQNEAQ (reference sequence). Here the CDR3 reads CASSLLLEYSSGANVLTF. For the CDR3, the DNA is TGTGCCAGCAGCTTACTACTCGAATACTCCTCTGGGGCCAACGTCCTGACTTTC.

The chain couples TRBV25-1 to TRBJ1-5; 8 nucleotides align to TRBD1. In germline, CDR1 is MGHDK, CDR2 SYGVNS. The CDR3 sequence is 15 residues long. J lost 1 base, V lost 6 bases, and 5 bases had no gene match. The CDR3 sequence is CASSRGLGSNQPQHF. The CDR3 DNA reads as TGTGCCAGCAGCAGGGGGCTGGGGAGCAATCAGCCCCAGCATTTT.

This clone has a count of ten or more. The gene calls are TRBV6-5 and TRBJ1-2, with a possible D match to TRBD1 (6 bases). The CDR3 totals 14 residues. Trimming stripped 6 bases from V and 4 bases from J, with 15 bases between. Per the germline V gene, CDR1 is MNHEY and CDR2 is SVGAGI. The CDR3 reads CASSASLQGYGYTF. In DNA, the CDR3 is TGTGCCAGCAGCGCGTCTCTACAGGGCTATGGCTACACCTTC.

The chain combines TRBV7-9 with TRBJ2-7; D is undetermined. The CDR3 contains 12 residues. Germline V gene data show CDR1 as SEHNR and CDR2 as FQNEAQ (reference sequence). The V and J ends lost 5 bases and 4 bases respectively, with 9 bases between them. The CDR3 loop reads CASSRDGYEQYF. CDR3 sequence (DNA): TGTGCCAGCAGCCGTGACGGGTACGAGCAGTACTTC.

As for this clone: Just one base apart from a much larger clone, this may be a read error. The chain's CDR3 is CASSRQNTGELFF. The CDR3 nucleotides are TGCGCCAGCAGCCGACAGAACACCGGGGAGCTGTTTTTT. The chain couples TRBV5-1 to TRBJ2-2; no definite D call. In germline, CDR1 is SGHRS, CDR2 YFSETQ. This CDR3 spans 13 amino acids. V dropped 4 bases and J dropped 1 base, with 5 bases sitting between them.

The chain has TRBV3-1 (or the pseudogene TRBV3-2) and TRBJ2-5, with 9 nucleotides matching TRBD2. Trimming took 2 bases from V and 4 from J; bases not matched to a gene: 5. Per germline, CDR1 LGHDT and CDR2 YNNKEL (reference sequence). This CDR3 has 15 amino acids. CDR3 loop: CASSQLAGKSETQYF. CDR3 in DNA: TGTGCCAGCAGCCAACTAGCGGGGAAGTCAGAGACCCAGTACTTC.

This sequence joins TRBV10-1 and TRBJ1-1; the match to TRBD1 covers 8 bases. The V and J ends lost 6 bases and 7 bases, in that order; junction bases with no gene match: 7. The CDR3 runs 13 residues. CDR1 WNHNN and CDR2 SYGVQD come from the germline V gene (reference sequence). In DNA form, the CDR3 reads TGCGCCAGCAGCCGGACAGGGTGGGTTGAAGCTTTCTTT. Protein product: CASSRTGWVEAFF.

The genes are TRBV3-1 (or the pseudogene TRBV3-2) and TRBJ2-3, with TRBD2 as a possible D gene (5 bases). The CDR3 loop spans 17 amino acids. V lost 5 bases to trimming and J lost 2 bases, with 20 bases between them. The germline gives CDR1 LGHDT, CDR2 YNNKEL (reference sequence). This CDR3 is CASSAGVGFAPTDTQYF. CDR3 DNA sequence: TGTGCCAGCAGCGCCGGGGTAGGATTTGCCCCCACAGATACGCAGTATTTT.

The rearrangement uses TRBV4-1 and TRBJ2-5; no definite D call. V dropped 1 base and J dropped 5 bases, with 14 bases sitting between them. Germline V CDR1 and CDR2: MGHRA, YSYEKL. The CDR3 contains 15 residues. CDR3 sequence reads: CASSQGDRAAETQYF. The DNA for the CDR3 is TGCGCCAGCAGCCAAGGTGATAGAGCCGCCGAGACCCAGTACTTC.

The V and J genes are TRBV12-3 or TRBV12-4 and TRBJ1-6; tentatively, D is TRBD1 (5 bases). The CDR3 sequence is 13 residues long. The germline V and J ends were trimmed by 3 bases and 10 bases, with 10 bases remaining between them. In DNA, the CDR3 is TGTGCCAGCAGTTTTTCAGGGAACTCACCCCTCCACTTT. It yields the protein CASSFSGNSPLHF.

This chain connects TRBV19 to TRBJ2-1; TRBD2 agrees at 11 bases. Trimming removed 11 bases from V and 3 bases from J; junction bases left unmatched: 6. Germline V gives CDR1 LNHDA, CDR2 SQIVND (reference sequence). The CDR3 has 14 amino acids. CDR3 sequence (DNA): TGTGCCGGGACGGGGACTAGCGGCTACAATGAGCAGTTCTTC. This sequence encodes CAGTGTSGYNEQFF.

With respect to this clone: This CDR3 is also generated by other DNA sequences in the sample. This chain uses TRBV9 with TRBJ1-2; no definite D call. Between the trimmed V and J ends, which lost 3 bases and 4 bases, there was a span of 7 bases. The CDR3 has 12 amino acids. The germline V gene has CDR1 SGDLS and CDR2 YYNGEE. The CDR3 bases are TGTGCCAGCAGCGCAACAAGCTATGGCTACACCTTC. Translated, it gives CASSATSYGYTF.

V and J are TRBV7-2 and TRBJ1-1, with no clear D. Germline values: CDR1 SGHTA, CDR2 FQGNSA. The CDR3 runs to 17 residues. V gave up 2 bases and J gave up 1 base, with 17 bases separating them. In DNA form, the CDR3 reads TGTGCCAGCAGCTTATACCCCCAGGCGACCTGGAACACTGAAGCTTTCTTT. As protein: CASSLYPQATWNTEAFF.

The CDR3 nucleotides read TGTGCCAGCAGCCCGGGACTAGGAACCTACGAGCAGTACTTC. Protein: CASSPGLGTYEQYF. The rearrangement joins TRBV11-2 to TRBJ2-7; 8 bases are a match to TRBD2. The CDR3 runs 14 residues. Germline CDR1 is SGHAT and CDR2 is FQNNGV. The V and J ends lost 5 bases and 2 bases, in that order; junction bases with no gene match: 5.

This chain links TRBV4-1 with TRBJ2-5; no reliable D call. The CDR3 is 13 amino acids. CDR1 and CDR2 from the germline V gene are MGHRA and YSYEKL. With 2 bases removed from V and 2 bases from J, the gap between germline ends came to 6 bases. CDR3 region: CASSQYSQETQYF. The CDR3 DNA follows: TGCGCCAGCAGCCAATACTCGCAAGAGACCCAGTACTTC.

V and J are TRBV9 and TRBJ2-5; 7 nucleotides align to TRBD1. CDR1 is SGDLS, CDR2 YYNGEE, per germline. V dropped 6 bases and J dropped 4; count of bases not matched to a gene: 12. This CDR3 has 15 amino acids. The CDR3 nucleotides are TGTGCCAGCACAACCACAGGGGTAAGAGGAGAGACCCAGTACTTC. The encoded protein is CASTTTGVRGETQYF.

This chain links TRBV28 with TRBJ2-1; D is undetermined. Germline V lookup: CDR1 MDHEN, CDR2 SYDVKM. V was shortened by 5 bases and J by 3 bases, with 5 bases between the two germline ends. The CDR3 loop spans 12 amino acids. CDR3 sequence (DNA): TGTGCCAGCAGTCTCAGCTACAATGAGCAGTTCTTC. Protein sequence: CASSLSYNEQFF.

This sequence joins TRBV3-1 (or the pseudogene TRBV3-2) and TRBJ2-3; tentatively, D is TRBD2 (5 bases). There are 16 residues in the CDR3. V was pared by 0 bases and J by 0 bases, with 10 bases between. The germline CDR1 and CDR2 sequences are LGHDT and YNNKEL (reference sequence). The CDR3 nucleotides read TGTGCCAGCAGCCAAGATCGAGCGGCTAGCACAGATACGCAGTATTTT. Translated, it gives CASSQDRAASTDTQYF.

The CDR3 sequence is CATSATELNTEAFF. CDR3 DNA sequence: TGTGCCACCAGCGCTACAGAATTGAACACTGAAGCTTTCTTT. The chain carries TRBV15 and TRBJ1-1; the D is unclear. Germline V CDR1 and CDR2: LNHNV, YYDKDF (reference sequence). The CDR3 sequence is 14 residues long. Trimming took 5 bases from V and 0 from J, leaving 10 bases between them.

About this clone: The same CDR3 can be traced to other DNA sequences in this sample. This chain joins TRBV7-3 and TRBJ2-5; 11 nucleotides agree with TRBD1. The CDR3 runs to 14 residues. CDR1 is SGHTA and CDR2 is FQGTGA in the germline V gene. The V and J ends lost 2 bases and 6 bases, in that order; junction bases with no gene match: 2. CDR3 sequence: CASSLGTGGKTQYF. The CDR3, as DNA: TGTGCCAGCAGCTTAGGGACAGGGGGAAAGACCCAGTACTTC.

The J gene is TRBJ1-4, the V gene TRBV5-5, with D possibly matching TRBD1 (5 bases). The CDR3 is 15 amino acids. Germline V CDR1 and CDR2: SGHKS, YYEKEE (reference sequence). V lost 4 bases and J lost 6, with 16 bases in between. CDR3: CASSRDSSGDEKLFF. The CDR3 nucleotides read TGTGCCAGCAGCCGGGACTCAAGCGGGGATGAAAAACTGTTTTTT.

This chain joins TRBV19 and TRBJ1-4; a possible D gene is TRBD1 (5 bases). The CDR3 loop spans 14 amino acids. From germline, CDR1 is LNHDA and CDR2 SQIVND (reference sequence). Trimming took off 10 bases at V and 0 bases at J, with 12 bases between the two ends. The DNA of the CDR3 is TGTGCCACCGCGGGACTTGCAACTAATGAAAAACTGTTTTTT. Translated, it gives CATAGLATNEKLFF.

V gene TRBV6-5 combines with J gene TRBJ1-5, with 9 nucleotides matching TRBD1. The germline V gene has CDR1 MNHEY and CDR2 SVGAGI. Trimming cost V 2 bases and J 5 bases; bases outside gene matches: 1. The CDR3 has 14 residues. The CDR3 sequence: CASSYRTGDQPQHF. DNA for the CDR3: TGTGCCAGCAGTTACAGGACAGGGGATCAGCCCCAGCATTTT.

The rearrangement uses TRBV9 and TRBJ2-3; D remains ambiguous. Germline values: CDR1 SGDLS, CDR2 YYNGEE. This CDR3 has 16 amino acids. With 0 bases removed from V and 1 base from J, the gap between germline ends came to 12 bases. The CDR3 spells CASSVGVLGRTDTQYF. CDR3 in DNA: TGTGCCAGCAGCGTAGGGGTATTGGGCCGCACAGATACGCAGTATTTT.

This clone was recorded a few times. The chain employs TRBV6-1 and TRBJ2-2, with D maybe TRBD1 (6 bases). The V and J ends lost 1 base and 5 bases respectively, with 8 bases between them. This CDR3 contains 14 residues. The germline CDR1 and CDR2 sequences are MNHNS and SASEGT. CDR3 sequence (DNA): TGTGCCAGCAGTGAAGGCGGACAGACCGGGGAGCTGTTTTTT. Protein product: CASSEGGQTGELFF.

The CDR3 is CASSTGQANEKLFF. The CDR3 DNA is TGTGCCAGTAGTACGGGACAGGCTAATGAAAAACTGTTTTTT. The chain links TRBV19 to TRBJ1-4; TRBD1 matches at 8 bases. The ends lost 4 bases at V and 3 bases at J; junction bases unmatched: 1. The germline V gene has CDR1 LNHDA and CDR2 SQIVND (reference sequence). This CDR3 contains 14 residues.

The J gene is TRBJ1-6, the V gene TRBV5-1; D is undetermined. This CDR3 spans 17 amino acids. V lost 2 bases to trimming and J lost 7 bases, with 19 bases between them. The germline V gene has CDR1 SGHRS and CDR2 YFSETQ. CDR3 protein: CASSFWSIPGGNSPLHF. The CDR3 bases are TGCGCCAGCAGCTTTTGGTCGATTCCGGGTGGGAATTCACCCCTCCACTTT. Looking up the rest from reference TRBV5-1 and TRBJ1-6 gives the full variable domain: KAGVTQTPRYLIKTRGQQVTLSCSPISGHRSVSWYQQTPGQGLQFLFEYFSETQRNKGNFPGRFSGRQFSNSRSEMNVSTLELGDSALYLCASSFWSIPGGNSPLHFGNGTRLTVT.

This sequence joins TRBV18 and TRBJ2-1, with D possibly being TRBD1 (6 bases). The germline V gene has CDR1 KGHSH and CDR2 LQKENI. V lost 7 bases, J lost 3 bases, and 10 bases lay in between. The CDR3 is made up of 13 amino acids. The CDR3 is CASFIGGYNEQFF. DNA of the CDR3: TGTGCCAGCTTCATAGGGGGCTACAATGAGCAGTTCTTC. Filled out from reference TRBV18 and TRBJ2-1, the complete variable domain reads NAGVMQNPRHLVRRRGQEARLRCSPMKGHSHVYWYRQLPEEGLKFMVYLQKENIIDESGMPKERFSAEFPKEGPSILRIQQVVRGDSAAYFCASFIGGYNEQFFGPGTRLTVL.